The 29 T cell receptor beta chains in this list originate from one sample, sequenced in a study of cytomegalovirus exposure and HLA in healthy donors. TCRdb's table, derived via immunoSEQ multiplex PCR, lists solely in-frame clones and lacks some. This sample has 200,000 to 300,000 clones, with roughly 88% found just once. The sample was PBMCs. Receptors were obtained from a woman in her twenties or thirties in good health and CMV-seronegative.

The chain recombines TRBV19 with TRBJ2-1; TRBD1 is a possible D gene (6 bases). Germline lookup yields CDR1 LNHDA and CDR2 SQIVND (reference sequence). The CDR3 contains 16 residues. The ends were cut back, 5 bases at V and 2 bases at J, with 16 bases in the middle. The CDR3 nucleotides are TGTGCCAGTAGTCCAGAGGGGGAGAGACCCTACAATGAGCAGTTCTTC. This translates into CASSPEGERPYNEQFF.

The CDR3 DNA reads TGTGCCACCAGCCTAGCGGGACAGGGTGGGGAGACCCAGTACTTC. It codes for CATSLAGQGGETQYF. The chain carries TRBV15 and TRBJ2-5; D may correspond to TRBD1 or TRBD2 (9 bases each). CDR3 length equals 15 residues. Deletions cut 5 bases from V and 5 bases from J, with 18 bases between. The V gene's germline CDR1 is LNHNV and CDR2 YYDKDF (reference sequence).

The chain links TRBV7-6 to TRBJ2-1, with unresolved D. CDR3 length: 13 amino acids. Trimming took 0 bases from V and 6 from J, leaving 6 bases between them. The V gene's germline CDR1 is SGHVS and CDR2 FNYEAQ. The CDR3 DNA reads TGTGCCAGCAGCTTAGCGCTGAGCAATGAGCAGTTCTTC. Translation gives CASSLALSNEQFF.

The chain has TRBV7-6 and TRBJ1-4, with no clear D. Germline V gives CDR1 SGHVS, CDR2 FNYEAQ. The CDR3 runs to 14 residues. Trimming removed 5 bases at V and 6 bases at J, with 13 bases between. CDR3 nucleotides: TGTGCCAGCAGCCGACATCCGATGGATGAAAAACTGTTTTTT. Translation: CASSRHPMDEKLFF.

The chain employs TRBV4-2 and TRBJ2-1, with D hard to call. V was pared by 0 bases and J by 2 bases, with 11 bases between. CDR3 size: 16 residues. Looked up from germline, CDR1 is LGHNA and CDR2 is YNFKEQ. CDR3 bases: TGTGCCAGCAGCCAAGATGAGCGTCCGGCCTACAATGAGCAGTTCTTC. Translation: CASSQDERPAYNEQFF.

The chain is built from TRBV4-1 and TRBJ2-7; D remains ambiguous. V lost 1 base to trimming and J lost 3 bases, with 10 bases between them. This CDR3 is 14 amino acids long. Germline V gene data show CDR1 as MGHRA and CDR2 as YSYEKL. In DNA form, the CDR3 reads TGCGCCAGCAGCCAAGGGAACCCTGGCTACGAGCAGTACTTC. Its protein product is CASSQGNPGYEQYF.

V is TRBV28 and J is TRBJ2-5; D is possibly TRBD2 (7 bases). Deletions cut 2 bases from V and 5 bases from J, with 15 bases between. CDR3 length: 15 amino acids. Germline V gives CDR1 MDHEN, CDR2 SYDVKM. The CDR3 loop is CASSLGGAQSETQYF. CDR3 DNA sequence: TGTGCCAGCAGTTTAGGGGGGGCTCAGAGTGAGACCCAGTACTTC.

This clone appeared once. The chain recombines TRBV10-3 with TRBJ2-1, with TRBD2 identical over 12 bases. V was pared by 2 bases and J by 9 bases, with 5 bases of the junction left unmatched. The CDR3 runs 15 residues. CDR1 is ENHRY, CDR2 SYGVKD, per germline. The CDR3 DNA sequence: TGTGCCATCAGTGAGCCCGGACTAGCGGGAACTGAGCAGTTCTTC. This sequence encodes CAISEPGLAGTEQFF.

V usage is TRBV25-1 and J usage is TRBJ2-1; 10 bases map to TRBD2. This CDR3 region has 16 residues. Germline CDR1 and CDR2: MGHDK and SYGVNS. V shed 7 bases and J 1 base; nucleotides not matched to a gene: 7. DNA for the CDR3: TGTGCCAGCACCTCCAGCGGGAGGGCTTCCTACAATGAGCAGTTCTTC. It specifies CASTSSGRASYNEQFF.

This chain uses TRBV7-9 with TRBJ2-7; D tentatively reads TRBD1 or TRBD2 (5 bases each). V dropped 0 bases and J dropped 2 bases, with 17 bases sitting between them. The CDR3 totals 17 residues. The germline gives CDR1 SEHNR, CDR2 FQNEAQ (reference sequence). CDR3 in DNA: TGTGCCAGCAGCTTAGCGCCGGGGCAGGAGGAAACCTACGAGCAGTACTTC. As protein: CASSLAPGQEETYEQYF. The full variable domain, rest sourced from reference TRBV7-9 and TRBJ2-7, is DTGVSQNPRHKITKRGQNVTFRCDPISEHNRLYWYRQTLGQGPEFLTYFQNEAQLEKSRLLSDRFSAERPKGSFSTLEIQRTEQGDSAMYLCASSLAPGQEETYEQYFGPGTRLTVT.

The rearrangement links TRBV19 to TRBJ2-1; no reliable D call. This CDR3 is built from 13 residues. Per the germline V gene, CDR1 is LNHDA and CDR2 is SQIVND (reference sequence). Trimming removed 11 bases from V and 5 bases from J, with 16 bases in between. The CDR3 DNA follows: TGTGCCGCCACCAACGGATTCAACAATGAGCAGTTCTTC. It encodes CAATNGFNNEQFF.

The genes are TRBV6-5 and TRBJ2-7; D possibly uses TRBD1 or TRBD2 (5 bases each). Germline CDR1 MNHEY, CDR2 SVGAGI. Trimming stripped 0 bases from V and 4 bases from J, with 10 bases between. The CDR3 totals 14 residues. This CDR3 reads CASSYSSGGYEQYF. The CDR3 DNA reads TGTGCCAGCAGTTACTCGAGTGGGGGTTACGAGCAGTACTTC.

The rearrangement joins TRBV27 to TRBJ2-1; 8 bases map to TRBD1. CDR3 length: 15 residues. Germline assignment: CDR1 MNHEY and CDR2 SMNVEV (reference sequence). J lost 6 bases, V lost 5 bases, and 9 bases had no gene match. In nucleotides, the CDR3 is TGTGCCAGCAGTCCCTGGGACAGGTCGGGCAATGAGCAGTTCTTC. Translated: CASSPWDRSGNEQFF.

The chain uses TRBV4-2 and TRBJ1-1; possible D gene TRBD1, 6 bases. Germline lookup yields CDR1 LGHNA and CDR2 YNFKEQ. CDR3 length: 17 amino acids. V shed 0 bases and J shed 5 bases, with 19 bases lying between them. The CDR3 nucleotides are TGTGCCAGCAGCCAAGATCATGGGGGGGGGACACCTACTGAAGCTTTCTTT. Protein sequence: CASSQDHGGGTPTEAFF.

The rearrangement joins TRBV27 to TRBJ2-7; 8 bases are shared with TRBD2. Germline trimming cut 5 bases from V and 2 bases from J; bases unmatched to any gene: 8. The CDR3 is 15 amino acids. Germline V gene data show CDR1 as MNHEY and CDR2 as SMNVEV (reference sequence). The CDR3 loop reads CASSPSSSGAYEQYF. The CDR3 DNA reads as TGTGCCAGCAGTCCCTCCAGTAGCGGGGCCTACGAGCAGTACTTC.

This chain connects TRBV28 to TRBJ2-7, with D possibly being TRBD1 (5 bases). The CDR3 contains 13 residues. CDR1 MDHEN and CDR2 SYDVKM come from the germline V gene. Trimming shortened V by 1 base and J by 4 bases, and 8 bases separated the two germline ends. The CDR3 here is CASSLYTGYEQYF. As DNA, the CDR3 is TGTGCCAGCAGTTTATACACAGGATACGAGCAGTACTTC.

V is TRBV10-2 and J is TRBJ2-1, with 11 bases identical to TRBD2. Per the germline V gene, CDR1 is WSHSY and CDR2 is SAAADI. The CDR3 covers 15 residues. After removal of 4 bases from V and 4 bases from J, the junction contained 3 bases not matched to a gene. Written as DNA, the CDR3 is TGCGCCAGCAGTGCTAGCGGGAGGATGTACAATGAGCAGTTCTTC. Translation gives CASSASGRMYNEQFF.

This clone has a single count. The rearrangement links TRBV5-4 to TRBJ2-1; D gene uncertain. CDR3 length: 12 amino acids. Between the trimmed V and J ends, which lost 3 bases and 5 bases, there was a span of 6 bases. The germline gives CDR1 SGHNT, CDR2 YYREEE (reference sequence). As DNA, the CDR3 is TGTGCCAGCAGCTCCCAAAACAATGAGCAGTTCTTC. This gives the protein CASSSQNNEQFF.

This clone was detected once. The chain employs TRBV5-1 and TRBJ2-2; 8 positions match TRBD2. CDR3 size: 16 residues. The V gene end was trimmed by 6 bases and the J gene end by 3 bases; junction bases not matched to a gene: 10. Germline V gene lookup returns CDR1 SGHRS and CDR2 YFSETQ. The CDR3 sequence is CASTVAGSADTGELFF. CDR3 DNA: TGCGCCAGCACGGTAGCGGGGTCGGCGGACACCGGGGAGCTGTTTTTT.

The chain is built from TRBV30 and TRBJ1-4, with D hard to call. The V gene lost 5 bases and the J gene lost 3 bases, with 13 bases spanning the gap. Germline lookup yields CDR1 GTSNPN and CDR2 SVGIG (reference sequence). The CDR3 has 14 amino acids. In nucleotides, the CDR3 is TGTGCCTGGCAGCTGACTACCTCTAATGAAAAACTGTTTTTT. This translates into CAWQLTTSNEKLFF.

This chain connects TRBV7-8 to TRBJ2-7, with 7 positions matching TRBD1. Germline assignment: CDR1 SGHVS and CDR2 FQNEAQ. The J segment lost 4 bases and the V segment lost 0 bases, leaving 6 bases of the junction unmatched. CDR3 size: 15 residues. The CDR3 spells CASSLASGGVYEQYF. The CDR3 bases are TGTGCCAGCAGCTTAGCTTCAGGGGGAGTTTACGAGCAGTACTTC.

This chain links TRBV6-1 with TRBJ2-7, with 10 bases aligning to TRBD2. With 2 bases clipped from V and 3 bases from J, the junction kept 7 bases outside the gene matches. Germline CDR1 MNHNS, CDR2 SASEGT. This CDR3 has 16 residues. This CDR3 reads CASSEQSGLAFYEQYF. In DNA, the CDR3 is TGTGCCAGCAGTGAACAGTCGGGACTAGCGTTCTACGAGCAGTACTTC.

This chain connects TRBV19 to TRBJ2-1; tentatively, D is TRBD2 (6 bases). Trimming pared 1 base from V and 7 bases from J, leaving 8 bases between. The CDR3 is 13 residues long. Germline V gene lookup returns CDR1 LNHDA and CDR2 SQIVND (reference sequence). CDR3 in amino acids: CASSIAGENEQFF. CDR3 bases: TGTGCCAGTAGTATAGCGGGAGAGAATGAGCAGTTCTTC.

The chain joins TRBV4-3 to TRBJ1-5; D unresolved. Trimming removed 0 bases from V and 7 bases from J, with 10 bases in between. The V gene's germline CDR1 is LGHNA and CDR2 YSLEER. The CDR3 is made up of 14 amino acids. CDR3 DNA sequence: TGCGCCAGCAGCCAAGATGAGGGAGGCCAGCCCCAGCATTTT. Its translation is CASSQDEGGQPQHF.

This clone was detected only once. The chain combines TRBV6-1 with TRBJ2-1, with D tentatively TRBD1 (5 bases). The CDR3 has 15 residues. The V and J ends lost 5 bases and 7 bases respectively, with 18 bases between them. The germline CDR1 and CDR2 sequences are MNHNS and SASEGT. CDR3 protein: CASSPQALNGNEQFF. The CDR3, as DNA: TGTGCCAGCAGTCCACAGGCCTTAAACGGGAATGAGCAGTTCTTC.

This clone was recorded only once. The chain carries TRBV9 and TRBJ2-2, with TRBD2 identical over 8 bases. This CDR3 is built from 16 residues. The germline V gene encodes CDR1 SGDLS and CDR2 YYNGEE. Germline trimming cut 3 bases from V and 1 base from J; bases unmatched to any gene: 5. DNA for the CDR3: TGTGCCAGCAGCGCCTATAGCGGGATGAACACCGGGGAGCTGTTTTTT. It translates to CASSAYSGMNTGELFF.

This chain joins TRBV25-1 and TRBJ2-7; D might be TRBD1 or TRBD2, each matching 5 bases. CDR3 length: 13 residues. V shed 4 bases and J shed 6 bases, with 13 bases lying between them. The V gene's germline CDR1 is MGHDK and CDR2 SYGVNS. The CDR3 DNA reads as TGTGCCAGCAGTGCAGAGGGGTTGGGCGAGCAGTACTTC. Protein product: CASSAEGLGEQYF.

About this clone itself: This specimen includes other DNA sequences encoding the same CDR3. V is TRBV29-1 and J is TRBJ2-1; D unresolved. Per the germline V gene, CDR1 is SQVTM and CDR2 is ANQGSEA. Trimming cost V 7 bases and J 5 bases, with 9 bases left between them. This CDR3 comprises 11 residues. As DNA, the CDR3 is TGCAGCGCCGGATCCAACAATGAGCAGTTCTTC. Translated, it gives CSAGSNNEQFF.

J is TRBJ2-3 and V is TRBV9; D unclear. Germline loops: CDR1 SGDLS, CDR2 YYNGEE. CDR3 length equals 14 residues. Trimming shortened V by 2 bases and J by 0 bases, and 7 bases separated the two germline ends. The CDR3 sequence is CASSVLSSTDTQYF. CDR3 sequence (DNA): TGTGCCAGCAGCGTTCTCTCTAGCACAGATACGCAGTATTTT.